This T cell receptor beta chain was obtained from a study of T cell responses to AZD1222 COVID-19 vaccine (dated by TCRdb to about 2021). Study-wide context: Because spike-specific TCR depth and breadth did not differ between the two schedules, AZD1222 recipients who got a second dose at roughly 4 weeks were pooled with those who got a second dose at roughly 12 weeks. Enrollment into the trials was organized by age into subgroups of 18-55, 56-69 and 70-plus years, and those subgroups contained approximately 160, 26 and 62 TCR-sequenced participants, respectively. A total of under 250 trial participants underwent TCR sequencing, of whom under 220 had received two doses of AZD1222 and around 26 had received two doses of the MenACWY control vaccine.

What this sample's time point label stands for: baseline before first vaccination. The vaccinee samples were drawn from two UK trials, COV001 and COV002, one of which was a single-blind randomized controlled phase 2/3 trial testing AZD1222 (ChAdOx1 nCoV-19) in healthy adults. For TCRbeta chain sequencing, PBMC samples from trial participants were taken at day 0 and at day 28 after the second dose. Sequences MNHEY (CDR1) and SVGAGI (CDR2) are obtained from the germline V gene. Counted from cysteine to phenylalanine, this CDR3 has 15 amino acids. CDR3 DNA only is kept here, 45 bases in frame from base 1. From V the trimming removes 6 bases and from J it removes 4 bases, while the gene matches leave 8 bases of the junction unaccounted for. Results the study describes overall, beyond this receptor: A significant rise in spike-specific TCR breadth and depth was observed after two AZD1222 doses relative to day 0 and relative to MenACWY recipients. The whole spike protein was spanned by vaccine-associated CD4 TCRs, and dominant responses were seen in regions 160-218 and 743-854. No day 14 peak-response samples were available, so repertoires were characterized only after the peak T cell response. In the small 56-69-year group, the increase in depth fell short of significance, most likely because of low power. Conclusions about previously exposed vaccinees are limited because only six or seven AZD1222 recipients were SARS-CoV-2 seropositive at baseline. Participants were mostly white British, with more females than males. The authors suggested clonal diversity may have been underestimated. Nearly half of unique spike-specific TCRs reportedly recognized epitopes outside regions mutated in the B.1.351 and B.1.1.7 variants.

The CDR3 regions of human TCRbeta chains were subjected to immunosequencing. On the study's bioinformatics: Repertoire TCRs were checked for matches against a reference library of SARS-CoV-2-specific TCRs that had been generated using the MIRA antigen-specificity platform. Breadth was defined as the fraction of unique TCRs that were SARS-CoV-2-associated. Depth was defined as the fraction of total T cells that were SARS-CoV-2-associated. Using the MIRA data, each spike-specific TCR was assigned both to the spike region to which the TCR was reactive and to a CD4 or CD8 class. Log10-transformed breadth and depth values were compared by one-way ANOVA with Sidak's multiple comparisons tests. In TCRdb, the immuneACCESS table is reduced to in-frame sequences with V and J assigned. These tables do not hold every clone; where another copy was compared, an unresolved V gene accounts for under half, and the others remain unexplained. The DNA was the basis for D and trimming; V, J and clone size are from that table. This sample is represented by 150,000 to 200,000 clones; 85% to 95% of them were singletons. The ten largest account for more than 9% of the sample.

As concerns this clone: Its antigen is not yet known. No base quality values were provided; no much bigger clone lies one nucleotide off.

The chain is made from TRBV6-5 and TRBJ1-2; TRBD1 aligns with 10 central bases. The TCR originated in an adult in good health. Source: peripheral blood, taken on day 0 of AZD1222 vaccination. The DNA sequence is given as TGTGCCAGCAGCGGGACAGGGGATCAAGGCTATGGCTACACCTTC. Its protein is CASSGTGDQGYGYTF.